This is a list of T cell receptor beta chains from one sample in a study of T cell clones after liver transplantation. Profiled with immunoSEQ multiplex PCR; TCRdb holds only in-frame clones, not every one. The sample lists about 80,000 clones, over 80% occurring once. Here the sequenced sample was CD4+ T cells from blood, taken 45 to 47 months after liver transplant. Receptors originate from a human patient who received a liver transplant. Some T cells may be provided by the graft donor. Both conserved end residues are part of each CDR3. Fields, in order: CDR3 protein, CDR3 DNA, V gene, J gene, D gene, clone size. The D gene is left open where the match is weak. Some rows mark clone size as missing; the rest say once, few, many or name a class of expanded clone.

cdr3_aa: CSVVTGRPYNEQFF; cdr3_nt: TGCAGCGTTGTCACAGGGAGACCCTACAATGAGCAGTTCTTC; v_call: TRBV29-1; j_call: TRBJ2-1; d_call: .; clone_size: .
cdr3_aa: CASSPFSRQSYNEQFF; cdr3_nt: TGTGCCAGCTCACCATTCAGTAGACAATCCTACAATGAGCAGTTCTTC; v_call: TRBV18; j_call: TRBJ2-1; d_call: .; clone_size: .
cdr3_aa: CASSPRGDLNTEAFF; cdr3_nt: TGTGCCAGCAGCCCGAGGGGGGATCTGAACACTGAAGCTTTCTTT; v_call: TRBV9; j_call: TRBJ1-1; d_call: .; clone_size: .
cdr3_aa: CASTRMDEGNTEAFF; cdr3_nt: TGTGCCAGCACCAGAATGGACGAAGGGAACACTGAAGCTTTCTTT; v_call: TRBV9; j_call: TRBJ1-1; d_call: .; clone_size: .
cdr3_aa: CASRRLAGGGNEQFF; cdr3_nt: TGTGCCAGCAGGAGACTAGCGGGAGGCGGCAATGAGCAGTTCTTC; v_call: TRBV2; j_call: TRBJ2-1; d_call: TRBD2; clone_size: .
cdr3_aa: CASSLRTTWNEQFF; cdr3_nt: TGTGCCAGCAGCTTAAGGACTACATGGAATGAGCAGTTCTTC; v_call: TRBV5-6; j_call: TRBJ2-1; d_call: .; clone_size: .
cdr3_aa: CASSETGRQGKNEQFF; cdr3_nt: TGTGCCAGCAGTGAGACGGGGAGGCAGGGCAAGAATGAGCAGTTCTTC; v_call: TRBV2; j_call: TRBJ2-1; d_call: .; clone_size: .
cdr3_aa: CASSFGGTSGTYEQYF; cdr3_nt: TGTGCCAGCAGCTTCGGCGGGACTAGCGGAACCTACGAGCAGTACTTC; v_call: TRBV5-8; j_call: TRBJ2-7; d_call: TRBD2; clone_size: .
cdr3_aa: CASSQLGGRFTAKNIQYF; cdr3_nt: TGTGCCAGCAGCCAACTTGGGGGACGGTTCACGGCCAAAAACATTCAGTACTTC; v_call: TRBV11-2; j_call: TRBJ2-4; d_call: .; clone_size: .
cdr3_aa: CASSLNAQRGRDRETQYF; cdr3_nt: TGTGCCAGCAGTTTAAACGCCCAGCGGGGGAGGGACCGGGAGACCCAGTACTTC; v_call: TRBV27; j_call: TRBJ2-5; d_call: TRBD2; clone_size: .
cdr3_aa: CASSLGIGQGVEQYF; cdr3_nt: TGTGCCAGCAGCTTAGGGATTGGGCAGGGAGTCGAGCAGTACTTC; v_call: TRBV7-9; j_call: TRBJ2-7; d_call: .; clone_size: .
cdr3_aa: CSVVGVDGYTF; cdr3_nt: TGCAGCGTTGTGGGGGTAGATGGCTACACCTTC; v_call: TRBV29-1; j_call: TRBJ1-2; d_call: .; clone_size: .
cdr3_aa: CSVDFGTRPYNEQFF; cdr3_nt: TGCAGCGTTGATTTCGGGACTAGGCCCTACAATGAGCAGTTCTTC; v_call: TRBV29-1; j_call: TRBJ2-1; d_call: TRBD2; clone_size: .
cdr3_aa: CASSPGTSGARPYEQYF; cdr3_nt: TGTGCCAGCTCGCCCGGGACTAGCGGGGCACGGCCCTACGAGCAGTACTTC; v_call: TRBV18; j_call: TRBJ2-7; d_call: TRBD2; clone_size: .
cdr3_aa: CASRLAGNTGELFF; cdr3_nt: TGCGCCAGCAGACTAGCGGGAAACACCGGGGAGCTGTTTTTT; v_call: TRBV5-1; j_call: TRBJ2-2; d_call: TRBD2; clone_size: few
cdr3_aa: CASRGTGGRYEQYF; cdr3_nt: TGTGCCAGCAGAGGGACAGGGGGGCGCTACGAGCAGTACTTC; v_call: TRBV2; j_call: TRBJ2-7; d_call: TRBD1; clone_size: .
cdr3_aa: CASRGRGGPNTEAFF; cdr3_nt: TGTGCCAGCAGGGGCCGGGGGGGGCCGAACACTGAAGCTTTCTTT; v_call: TRBV7-2; j_call: TRBJ1-1; d_call: .; clone_size: .
cdr3_aa: CASSLSPTRRAFF; cdr3_nt: TGTGCCAGCAGCTTGTCTCCGACGAGGAGAGCTTTCTTT; v_call: TRBV11-3; j_call: TRBJ1-1; d_call: .; clone_size: .
cdr3_aa: CASSSPALRTGPYNEQFF; cdr3_nt: TGTGCCAGCAGTTCCCCCGCCCTCCGGACAGGGCCTTACAATGAGCAGTTCTTC; v_call: TRBV28; j_call: TRBJ2-1; d_call: TRBD1; clone_size: .
cdr3_aa: CASSPDRGSPQNTEAFF; cdr3_nt: TGTGCCAGCTCCCCAGACAGGGGAAGTCCGCAGAACACTGAAGCTTTCTTT; v_call: TRBV18; j_call: TRBJ1-1; d_call: TRBD1; clone_size: .
cdr3_aa: CASSAERNEKLFF; cdr3_nt: TGTGCCAGCAGTGCTGAAAGGAATGAAAAACTGTTTTTT; v_call: TRBV6-1; j_call: TRBJ1-4; d_call: .; clone_size: .
cdr3_aa: CASSFALAGGPTDTQYF; cdr3_nt: TGTGCCAGCAGCTTTGCCTTAGCGGGAGGGCCCACAGATACGCAGTATTTT; v_call: TRBV7-9; j_call: TRBJ2-3; d_call: TRBD2; clone_size: .
cdr3_aa: CASSLDIGAFF; cdr3_nt: TGTGCCAGCAGCCTCGACATCGGGGCTTTCTTT; v_call: TRBV7-9; j_call: TRBJ1-1; d_call: .; clone_size: .
cdr3_aa: CASSPVWGWTEAFF; cdr3_nt: TGTGCCAGCAGCCCGGTCTGGGGGTGGACTGAAGCTTTCTTT; v_call: TRBV6-5; j_call: TRBJ1-1; d_call: .; clone_size: .
cdr3_aa: CASRDTGYGDEQYF; cdr3_nt: TGTGCCAGCAGGGACACAGGGTACGGAGACGAGCAGTACTTC; v_call: TRBV6-1; j_call: TRBJ2-7; d_call: .; clone_size: .
cdr3_aa: CASSVALAVSTDTQYF; cdr3_nt: TGTGCCAGCAGCGTAGCGCTAGCGGTTAGCACAGATACGCAGTATTTT; v_call: TRBV9; j_call: TRBJ2-3; d_call: TRBD2; clone_size: .
cdr3_aa: CASRPGRPGTGKFF; cdr3_nt: TGTGCCAGCAGACCCGGGAGACCTGGGACAGGAAAATTTTTC; v_call: TRBV28; j_call: TRBJ2-7; d_call: TRBD1; clone_size: .
cdr3_aa: CASSLRLADGGTQYF; cdr3_nt: TGTGCCAGTAGCCTAAGACTAGCGGATGGGGGGACCCAGTACTTC; v_call: TRBV19; j_call: TRBJ2-5; d_call: TRBD2; clone_size: few
cdr3_aa: CASSVRTTTGELFF; cdr3_nt: TGTGCCAGCAGTGTACGGACTACCACCGGGGAGCTGTTTTTT; v_call: TRBV2; j_call: TRBJ2-2; d_call: .; clone_size: .
cdr3_aa: CASSWQPGRSTEAFF; cdr3_nt: TGTGCCAGCAGCTGGCAGCCGGGGAGGTCGACTGAAGCTTTCTTT; v_call: TRBV11-2; j_call: TRBJ1-1; d_call: .; clone_size: once
cdr3_aa: CASSFYSMGRKQPQHF; cdr3_nt: TGTGCCAGCAGTTTTTATTCGATGGGCAGAAAACAGCCCCAGCATTTT; v_call: TRBV28; j_call: TRBJ1-5; d_call: .; clone_size: .
cdr3_aa: CASSTNYEQYF; cdr3_nt: TGTGCCAGCAGTACAAACTACGAGCAGTACTTC; v_call: TRBV28; j_call: TRBJ2-7; d_call: .; clone_size: .
cdr3_aa: CASSDRIGNTIYF; cdr3_nt: TGTGCCAGCAGTGACCGAATAGGAAACACCATATATTTT; v_call: TRBV7-9; j_call: TRBJ1-3; d_call: .; clone_size: .
cdr3_aa: CASSLGGASRETQYF; cdr3_nt: TGTGCCAGCAGTTTGGGGGGGGCGTCGAGGGAGACCCAGTACTTC; v_call: TRBV27; j_call: TRBJ2-5; d_call: .; clone_size: .
cdr3_aa: CASSDRGHGYTF; cdr3_nt: TGTGCCAGCAGCGACAGGGGGCATGGCTACACCTTC; v_call: TRBV11-2; j_call: TRBJ1-2; d_call: TRBD1; clone_size: few
cdr3_aa: CASSILAGGPGETQYF; cdr3_nt: TGTGCCAGCAGCATCTTAGCGGGAGGGCCGGGGGAGACCCAGTACTTC; v_call: TRBV7-8; j_call: TRBJ2-5; d_call: TRBD2; clone_size: .
cdr3_aa: CARPGSGELFF; cdr3_nt: TGTGCCAGGCCCGGGAGCGGGGAGCTGTTTTTT; v_call: TRBV6-1; j_call: TRBJ2-2; d_call: .; clone_size: .
cdr3_aa: CASSPACLQETQYF; cdr3_nt: TGTGCCAGCAGTCCTGCTTGCCTACAAGAGACCCAGTACTTC; v_call: TRBV6-4; j_call: TRBJ2-5; d_call: .; clone_size: .
cdr3_aa: CASSLDWGQGDEKLFF; cdr3_nt: TGTGCCAGCAGCTTAGATTGGGGACAGGGGGATGAAAAACTGTTTTTT; v_call: TRBV11-2; j_call: TRBJ1-4; d_call: TRBD1; clone_size: .
cdr3_aa: CASSLAIETQYF; cdr3_nt: TGCGCCAGCAGCTTGGCCATAGAGACCCAGTACTTC; v_call: TRBV5-1; j_call: TRBJ2-5; d_call: .; clone_size: .
cdr3_aa: CASSPPSREGGTDTQYF; cdr3_nt: TGTGCCAGCTCACCACCTAGCAGGGAAGGTGGCACAGATACGCAGTATTTT; v_call: TRBV18; j_call: TRBJ2-3; d_call: .; clone_size: .
cdr3_aa: CASSQERYTEAFF; cdr3_nt: TGCGCCAGCAGCCAAGAGAGGTACACTGAAGCTTTCTTT; v_call: TRBV4-3; j_call: TRBJ1-1; d_call: .; clone_size: once
cdr3_aa: CASSLDQGYTEAFF; cdr3_nt: TGTGCCAGCAGCTTAGATCAGGGGTACACTGAAGCTTTCTTT; v_call: TRBV11-2; j_call: TRBJ1-1; d_call: .; clone_size: .
cdr3_aa: CASSLGTYEQYF; cdr3_nt: TGCGCCAGCAGCTTGGGGACTTACGAGCAGTACTTC; v_call: TRBV5-1; j_call: TRBJ2-7; d_call: .; clone_size: .
cdr3_aa: CASSLYAGPNTGELFF; cdr3_nt: TGTGCCAGCAGCTTATATGCCGGCCCGAACACCGGGGAGCTGTTTTTT; v_call: TRBV11-3; j_call: TRBJ2-2; d_call: .; clone_size: once
cdr3_aa: CASSIGLAGETGELFF; cdr3_nt: TGTGCCAGCAGCATAGGACTAGCGGGAGAAACCGGGGAGCTGTTTTTT; v_call: TRBV11-2; j_call: TRBJ2-2; d_call: TRBD2; clone_size: .
cdr3_aa: CSAENRAQETQYF; cdr3_nt: TGCAGCGCCGAAAACAGGGCACAAGAGACCCAGTACTTC; v_call: TRBV29-1; j_call: TRBJ2-5; d_call: .; clone_size: .
cdr3_aa: CASSPGQFGTNTIYF; cdr3_nt: TGTGCCAGCTCACCAGGACAATTCGGGACTAACACCATATATTTT; v_call: TRBV18; j_call: TRBJ1-3; d_call: .; clone_size: .
cdr3_aa: CASMRGYTEAFF; cdr3_nt: TGTGCCAGTATGCGGGGGTACACTGAAGCTTTCTTT; v_call: TRBV19; j_call: TRBJ1-1; d_call: .; clone_size: .
cdr3_aa: CASRGSTSGNTIYF; cdr3_nt: TGTGCCAGCAGGGGGAGTACCTCTGGAAACACCATATATTTT; v_call: TRBV25-1; j_call: TRBJ1-3; d_call: .; clone_size: .
cdr3_aa: CASSRDGQAGANVLTF; cdr3_nt: TGCGCCAGCAGCCGGGACGGGCAAGCTGGGGCCAACGTCCTGACTTTC; v_call: TRBV5-1; j_call: TRBJ2-6; d_call: .; clone_size: .
cdr3_aa: CASRTRSGRYTQYF; cdr3_nt: TGTGCCAGCAGAACTAGGTCGGGGAGGTATACGCAGTATTTT; v_call: TRBV2; j_call: TRBJ2-3; d_call: .; clone_size: .
cdr3_aa: CASSRISLGQGINEQFF; cdr3_nt: TGTGCCAGCTCACGGATATCGTTAGGACAGGGCATTAATGAGCAGTTCTTC; v_call: TRBV18; j_call: TRBJ2-1; d_call: TRBD1; clone_size: .
cdr3_aa: CASSVKDTQYF; cdr3_nt: TGTGCCAGCAGCGTAAAAGATACGCAGTATTTT; v_call: TRBV9; j_call: TRBJ2-3; d_call: .; clone_size: .
cdr3_aa: CASSPYIGTDQPQHF; cdr3_nt: TGTGCCAGCTCACCCTACATCGGGACCGATCAGCCCCAGCATTTT; v_call: TRBV18; j_call: TRBJ1-5; d_call: .; clone_size: .
cdr3_aa: CASSSAGTGSHEQYF; cdr3_nt: TGTGCCAGCAGTTCCGCCGGGACAGGATCGCACGAGCAGTACTTC; v_call: TRBV6-6; j_call: TRBJ2-7; d_call: TRBD1; clone_size: .
cdr3_aa: CASSVTRDRGFGTQYF; cdr3_nt: TGTGCCAGCAGCGTTACCCGGGACAGGGGATTCGGTACGCAGTATTTT; v_call: TRBV9; j_call: TRBJ2-3; d_call: TRBD1; clone_size: .